The 4 T cell receptor beta chains in this list originate from one sample, sequenced in a study of cytomegalovirus exposure and HLA in healthy donors. The study ran its PCR with 60 Vbeta and 13 Jbeta primers. TCRdb's table, derived via immunoSEQ multiplex PCR, lists solely in-frame clones and lacks some. The table records about 140,000 clones, 66% of them present only once. The sequenced sample was PBMCs. The receptors were sampled from a woman in her sixties in good health and CMV-seronegative.

This clone has a handful of counts. The CDR3: CAGSSGILPDTQYF. In DNA form, the CDR3 reads TGTGCCGGGTCGAGCGGGATTCTTCCAGATACGCAGTATTTT. This chain uses TRBV7-3 with TRBJ2-3; 7 nucleotides match TRBD2. The V gene end was trimmed by 11 bases and the J gene end by 4 bases; junction bases not matched to a gene: 12. This CDR3 has 14 residues. CDR1 and CDR2 (germline): SGHTA, FQGTGA.

This chain connects TRBV10-3 to TRBJ2-2; 8 bases align to TRBD2. V shed 3 bases, J shed 4 bases, and the junction held 7 bases outside the gene matches. The CDR3 is made up of 16 amino acids. Germline lookup yields CDR1 ENHRY and CDR2 SYGVKD. The DNA for the CDR3 is TGTGCCATCAGTGAACGACCCGGGGGGGTCACCGGGGAGCTGTTTTTT. This sequence encodes CAISERPGGVTGELFF.

This clone was seen more than once but under ten times. The chain has TRBV7-9 and TRBJ2-7, with D possibly being TRBD1 (6 bases). CDR1 and CDR2 from the germline V gene are SEHNR and FQNEAQ (reference sequence). There are 12 residues in the CDR3. Trimming took off 8 bases at V and 3 bases at J, with 11 bases between the two ends. The CDR3 DNA reads as TGTGCCAGCTCCCCAGGGGACTACGAGCAGTACTTC. It encodes CASSPGDYEQYF.

The chain has TRBV7-3 and TRBJ2-5; the match to TRBD1 covers 11 bases. The CDR3 length is 14 residues. Germline V gives CDR1 SGHTA, CDR2 FQGTGA. V was clipped by 5 bases and J by 5 bases; unmatched bases: 4. In DNA form, the CDR3 reads TGTGCCAGCAGCCCGGACAGGGGGCTGGAGACCCAGTACTTC. Translated: CASSPDRGLETQYF.